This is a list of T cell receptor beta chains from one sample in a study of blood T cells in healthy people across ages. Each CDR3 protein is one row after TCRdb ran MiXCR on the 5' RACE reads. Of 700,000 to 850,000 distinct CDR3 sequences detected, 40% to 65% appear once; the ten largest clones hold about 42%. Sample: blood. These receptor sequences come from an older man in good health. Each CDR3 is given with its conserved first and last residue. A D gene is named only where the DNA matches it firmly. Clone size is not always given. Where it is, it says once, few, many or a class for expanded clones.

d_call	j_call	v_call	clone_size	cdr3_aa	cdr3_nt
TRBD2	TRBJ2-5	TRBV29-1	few	CSGDLAGGPGTQYF	TGCAGCGGAGATCTAGCGGGAGGGCCGGGGACCCAGTACTTC
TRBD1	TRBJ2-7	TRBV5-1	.	CASSPGTGLKSSYEQYF	TGCGCCAGCAGCCCCGGGACAGGGCTCAAGAGCTCCTACGAGCAGTACTTC
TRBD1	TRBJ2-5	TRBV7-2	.	CASSPAGGKETQYF	TGTGCCAGCAGCCCCGCAGGGGGAAAAGAGACCCAGTACTTC
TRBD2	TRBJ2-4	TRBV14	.	CASSQDRGGAGSKNIQYF	TGTGCCAGCAGCCAAGACCGGGGAGGGGCAGGGTCCAAAAACATTCAGTACTTC
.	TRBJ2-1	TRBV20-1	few	CSVQDREGANEQFF	TGCAGTGTCCAAGACAGGGAGGGTGCGAATGAGCAGTTCTTC
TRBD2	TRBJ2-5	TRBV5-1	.	CASSLDTAGGLETQYF	TGCGCCAGCAGCTTGGATACAGCGGGGGGCTTAGAGACCCAGTACTTC
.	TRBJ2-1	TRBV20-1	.	CSARVGRGVGYNEQFF	TGCAGTGCTAGAGTAGGGAGAGGGGTGGGCTACAATGAGCAGTTCTTC
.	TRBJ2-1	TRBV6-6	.	CASIGTVYNEQFF	TGTGCCAGCATCGGGACTGTCTACAATGAGCAGTTCTTC
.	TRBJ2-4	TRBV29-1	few	CSVQRDGAGKGKNIQYF	TGCAGCGTACAAAGGGACGGAGCGGGCAAAGGCAAAAACATTCAGTACTTC
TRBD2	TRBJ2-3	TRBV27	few	CASSLSTSRNTQYF	TGTGCCAGCAGTTTATCGACTAGCCGAAATACGCAGTATTTT
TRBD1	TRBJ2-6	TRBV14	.	CASSRQTGNPGANVLTF	TGTGCCAGCAGCCGCCAGACAGGGAACCCTGGGGCCAACGTCCTGACTTTC
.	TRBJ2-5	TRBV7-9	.	CASSSPAPRETQYF	TGTGCCAGCAGCTCTCCCGCCCCCCGAGAGACCCAGTACTTC
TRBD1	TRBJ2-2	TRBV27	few	CASSSWTGSGIGELFF	TGTGCCAGCAGTTCTTGGACAGGGTCGGGTATCGGGGAGCTGTTTTTT
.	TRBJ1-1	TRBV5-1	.	CASRIQGGGGNTEAFF	TGCGCCAGCAGAATACAGGGCGGCGGTGGTAACACTGAAGCTTTCTTT
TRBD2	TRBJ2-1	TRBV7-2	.	CASSFSGRGRNEQFF	TGTGCCAGCAGCTTTAGCGGGAGAGGGCGGAATGAGCAGTTCTTC
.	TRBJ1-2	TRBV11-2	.	CASSLDTGRYGYTF	TGTGCCAGCAGCTTAGACACAGGCCGATATGGCTACACCTTC
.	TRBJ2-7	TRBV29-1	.	CSVETTRLGEQYF	TGCAGCGTTGAAACGACCCGTCTGGGGGAGCAGTACTTC
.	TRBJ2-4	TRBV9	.	CASSVGRGAKNIQYF	TGTGCCAGCAGCGTAGGACGGGGGGCCAAAAACATTCAGTACTTC
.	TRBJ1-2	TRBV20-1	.	CSARDPGHRNYGYTF	TGCAGTGCTAGAGACCCCGGACACAGAAACTATGGCTACACCTTC
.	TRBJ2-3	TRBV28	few	CASSYPGTSDAYF	TGTGCCAGCAGCTACCCCGGGACTTCGGACGCGTATTTT
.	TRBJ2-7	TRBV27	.	CASSFKLDASSYEQYF	TGTGCCAGCAGTTTTAAGTTGGATGCTAGCTCCTACGAGCAGTACTTC
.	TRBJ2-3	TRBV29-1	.	CSGGRISTDTQYF	TGCAGCGGAGGACGGATTAGCACAGATACGCAGTATTTT
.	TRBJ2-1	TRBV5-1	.	CASSLGDALNEQFF	TGCGCCAGCAGCTTGGGGGACGCCTTGAATGAGCAGTTCTTC
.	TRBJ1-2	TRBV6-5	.	CASSPDAGRRNYGYTF	TGTGCCAGCAGTCCCGACGCGGGAAGGAGGAACTATGGCTACACCTTC
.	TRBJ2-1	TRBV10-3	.	CAISEGDSSYNEQFF	TGTGCCATCAGTGAGGGGGATAGCTCCTACAATGAGCAGTTCTTC
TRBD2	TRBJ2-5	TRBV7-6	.	CASSPSRPGLAGETQYF	TGTGCCAGCAGCCCTAGTAGACCGGGACTAGCTGGAGAGACCCAGTACTTC
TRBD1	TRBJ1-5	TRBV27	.	CASKTGTGNQPQHF	TGTGCCAGCAAGACCGGGACAGGGAATCAGCCCCAGCATTTT
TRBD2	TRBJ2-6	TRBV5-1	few	CASSTGGGTTSGANVLTF	TGCGCCAGCAGTACGGGAGGGGGGACTACCTCTGGGGCCAACGTCCTGACTTTC
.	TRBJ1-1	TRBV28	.	CASRVQGEGTEAFF	TGTGCCAGCAGGGTACAGGGCGAGGGCACTGAAGCTTTCTTT